Here is one T cell receptor beta chain with its context. The antigen remains undetermined. The sample is drawn from a study of T cell responses to AZD1222 COVID-19 vaccine. Study outcomes and limitations: Samples come after the peak T cell response, not at day 14. Within unmutated variant regions lay the reported targets of nearly half of spike-specific TCRs. White British ancestry dominated among donors, who included more females, and clonal diversity was possibly underestimated.

Germline CDR1 MDHEN, CDR2 SYDVKM. V lost 6 bases, J lost 6 bases, and 33 bases lay in between. This CDR3 spans 20 amino acids. Generated by immunoSEQ multiplex PCR, the TCRdb table keeps only in-frame clones and is missing some. Of 150,000 to 200,000 clones in the sample, approximately 90% were seen once. V usage is TRBV28 and J usage is TRBJ1-5; a weak D match, TRBD1 (6 bases). The clonotype originates from an adult who received the MenACWY meningococcal vaccine as a control. The sample in question was peripheral blood, obtained 28 days after the second dose of the MenACWY control vaccine. CDR3 nucleotides: TGTGCCAGCAGGCTCGGGGGGGGGTATAGGTACAGGGTAGGTAGTCAGCCCCAGCATTTT. This translates into CASRLGGGYRYRVGSQPQHF.